This T cell receptor (beta chain) was profiled in a study of shared clonotypes between healthy human individuals. The table came from immunoSEQ multiplex PCR; TCRdb's copy has only in-frame clones and leaves some out. The table has a few hundred thousand clones, 87% seen once. Study donors comprised healthy, HIV-negative adults devoid of recent acute infection or vaccination. V dropped 0 bases and J dropped 0 bases, with 11 bases sitting between them. The CDR3 spans 17 residues. Germline V lookup: CDR1 WNHNN, CDR2 SYGVQD (reference sequence). V is TRBV10-1 and J is TRBJ2-2; D call uncertain. This clonotype originated in a man aged 18 to 29 in good health. The sequenced sample consisted of memory CD8+ T cells sorted from blood. As for subset: CD45RO+ cells pooled with CCR7-negative TemRA cells. The CDR3 DNA sequence: TGCGCCAGCAGTGAGTCGATCTCTAAAACGAACACCGGGGAGCTGTTTTTT. This sequence encodes CASSESISKTNTGELFF.